A single sample gave rise to the 6 T cell receptor beta chains below, sequenced in a study of blood T cell repertoires in COVID-19. Using immunoSEQ multiplex PCR, the repertoire was profiled, and TCRdb retains in-frame clones only, with some absent. Here the sample spans 330,000 or so clones, 75% to 90% being singletons. Sample: PBMCs or T cells enriched from blood (not recorded which). The receptors were gathered from a man aged 25-45 years who had recovered from COVID-19.

V and J are TRBV5-6 and TRBJ2-3; tentatively, D is TRBD1 (6 bases). The CDR3 runs 16 residues. The V and J ends lost 3 bases and 0 bases respectively, with 14 bases between them. Per the germline V gene, CDR1 is SGHDT and CDR2 is YYEEEE. This CDR3 is CASSSAPGHSTDTQYF. Here the CDR3 DNA reads TGTGCCAGCAGCTCAGCCCCGGGACACAGCACAGATACGCAGTATTTT.

This clone occurred a few times. The genes are TRBV2 and TRBJ2-2; maybe TRBD2 (5 bases). The length of the CDR3 is 14 residues. V gave up 4 bases and J gave up 6 bases, with 12 bases separating them. The V gene's germline CDR1 is SNHLY and CDR2 FYNNEI. The CDR3 DNA follows: TGTGCCAGCAGTGCCGGGATTAACTCCGGGGAGCTGTTTTTT. It codes for CASSAGINSGELFF. Complete variable domain (other parts from reference TRBV2 and TRBJ2-2): EPEVTQTPSHQVTQMGQEVILRCVPISNHLYFYWYRQILGQKVEFLVSFYNNEISEKSEIFDDQFSVERPDGSNFTLKIRSTKLEDSAMYFCASSAGINSGELFFGEGSRLTVL.

This rearrangement joins TRBV2 to TRBJ1-5; D gene ambiguous. The CDR3 loop spans 15 amino acids. From germline, CDR1 is SNHLY and CDR2 FYNNEI. V dropped 4 bases and J dropped 1 base, with 11 bases sitting between them. Written as DNA, the CDR3 is TGTGCCAGCAGTGGTATCCCAGTAAGCAATCAGCCCCAGCATTTT. It yields the protein CASSGIPVSNQPQHF.

This chain links TRBV18 with TRBJ1-4; TRBD1 matches at 11 bases. Germline V gene sequence: CDR1 KGHSH, CDR2 LQKENI. The V gene end was trimmed by 3 bases and the J gene end by 1 base; junction bases not matched to a gene: 4. CDR3 size: 17 residues. CDR3 sequence reads: CASSPSDRGLTNEKLFF. In DNA, the CDR3 is TGTGCCAGCTCACCCTCGGACAGGGGGCTAACTAATGAAAAACTGTTTTTT.

The V and J genes are TRBV10-3 and TRBJ1-6; 9 bases are a match to TRBD1. Germline lookup yields CDR1 ENHRY and CDR2 SYGVKD. This CDR3 comprises 15 residues. The trim removed 6 bases at V and 6 bases at J, leaving 6 bases unmatched. The CDR3 DNA reads TGTGCCATCAGGATGACAGGGGGTTTTAATTCACCCCTCCACTTT. This encodes CAIRMTGGFNSPLHF.

The rearrangement links TRBV7-9 to TRBJ2-1; weak D call: TRBD2 (6 bases). The V and J ends lost 2 bases and 5 bases respectively, with 13 bases between them. Germline V gives CDR1 SEHNR, CDR2 FQNEAQ (reference sequence). The length of the CDR3 is 15 residues. For the CDR3, the DNA is TGTGCCAGCAGCTTATCAGGGACTCCTAACAATGAGCAGTTCTTC. Translated, it gives CASSLSGTPNNEQFF. The variable domain in full, completed from reference TRBV7-9 and TRBJ2-1, reads DTGVSQNPRHKITKRGQNVTFRCDPISEHNRLYWYRQTLGQGPEFLTYFQNEAQLEKSRLLSDRFSAERPKGSFSTLEIQRTEQGDSAMYLCASSLSGTPNNEQFFGPGTRLTVL.